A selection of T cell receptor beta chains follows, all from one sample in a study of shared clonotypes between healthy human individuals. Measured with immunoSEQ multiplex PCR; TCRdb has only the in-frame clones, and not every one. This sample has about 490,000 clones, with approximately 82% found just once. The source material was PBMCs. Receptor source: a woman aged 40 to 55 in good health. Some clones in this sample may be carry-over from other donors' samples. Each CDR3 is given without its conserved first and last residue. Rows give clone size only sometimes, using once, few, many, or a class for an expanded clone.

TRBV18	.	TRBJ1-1	ASSPPFRVNTEAF
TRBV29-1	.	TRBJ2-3	SVEVATSWSDTQY
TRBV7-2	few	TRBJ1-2	ASSLVVGGAIYGYT
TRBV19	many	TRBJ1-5	ASSTSGDNNQPQH
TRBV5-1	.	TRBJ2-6	ASRGQPNHIGNGANVLT
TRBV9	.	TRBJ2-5	ASSVARQETQY
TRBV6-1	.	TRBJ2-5	ASSGQGLAQETQY
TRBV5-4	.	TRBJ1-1	ASSLLAMNTEAF
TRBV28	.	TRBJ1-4	ASNPAGLDEKLF
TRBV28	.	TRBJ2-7	ASSLWRAGAGSYEQY
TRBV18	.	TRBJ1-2	ASSPKGQGNYGYT
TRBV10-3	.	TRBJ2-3	AISESSEPSTDTQY
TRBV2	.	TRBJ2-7	ASRGRSYEQY
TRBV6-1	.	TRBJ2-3	ASRSQGETQY